Listed below are T cell receptor beta chains from one sample, sequenced in a study of cytomegalovirus exposure and HLA in healthy donors. The repertoire was sequenced with immunoSEQ multiplex PCR; TCRdb's copy has only in-frame clones and lacks some. In total, the table holds about 170,000 clones. Sample: PBMCs. Every receptor here comes from a woman aged 55-70 years in good health and CMV-seronegative. CDR3s include the opening cysteine and the closing phenylalanine or tryptophan. A D gene is named only where the DNA matches it firmly.

j_call v_call d_call cdr3_aa cdr3_nt
TRBJ1-3 TRBV7-2 NA CASSWAAGNTIYF TGTGCCAGCAGCTGGGCAGCCGGAAACACCATATATTTT
TRBJ2-1 TRBV15 TRBD2 CATSKGTSEYNEQFF TGTGCCACCAGCAAAGGGACTAGCGAGTACAATGAGCAGTTCTTC
TRBJ1-3 TRBV4-2 NA CASSQVTAFNTIYF TGTGCCAGCAGCCAAGTCACAGCCTTCAACACCATATATTTT
TRBJ1-5 TRBV6-6 TRBD1 CASKWTGDNQPQHF TGTGCCAGCAAGTGGACAGGGGACAATCAGCCCCAGCATTTT
TRBJ2-7 TRBV27 NA CASSLRTARSYEQYF TGTGCCAGCAGTTTGAGGACAGCCCGCTCCTACGAGCAGTACTTC
TRBJ1-2 TRBV7-3 NA CASSSQGGGVHTF TGTGCCAGCAGCTCCCAAGGCGGAGGTGTACACACCTTC
TRBJ1-5 TRBV7-2 NA CASSLPNQPQHF TGTGCCAGCAGCCTCCCGAATCAGCCCCAGCATTTT
TRBJ1-6 TRBV6-4 NA CASSMNRDSPLHF TGTGCCAGCAGTATGAACAGGGATTCACCCCTCCACTTT
TRBJ2-7 TRBV4-1 NA CASSQTRDSSYEQYF TGCGCCAGCAGCCAGACGCGGGACTCTTCCTACGAGCAGTACTTC
TRBJ2-7 TRBV10-3 NA CAISLDTTYEQYF TGTGCCATCAGCCTGGACACCACCTACGAGCAGTACTTC
TRBJ1-5 TRBV6-1 TRBD1 CASSERGGSNQPQHF TGTGCCAGCAGTGAAAGAGGGGGCAGCAATCAGCCCCAGCATTTT
TRBJ1-2 TRBV6-5 NA CASSAQVWYGYTF TGTGCCAGCAGCGCACAAGTATGGTATGGCTACACCTTC
TRBJ2-3 TRBV9 NA CASSPRGRLSTDTQYF TGTGCCAGCAGCCCTAGAGGGCGCCTTAGCACAGATACGCAGTATTTT
TRBJ1-5 TRBV2 NA CASSEAGGAAAPQHF TGTGCCAGCAGTGAAGCGGGGGGGGCCGCCGCGCCCCAGCATTTT
TRBJ2-7 TRBV10-3 TRBD1 CAISALSGTGTYEQYF TGTGCCATCAGTGCACTTTCCGGGACAGGGACCTACGAGCAGTACTTC
TRBJ2-7 TRBV19 TRBD1 CASSIKGAKAYEQYF TGTGCCAGTAGTATTAAGGGGGCTAAGGCCTACGAGCAGTACTTC
TRBJ2-5 TRBV5-1 TRBD2 CASSLTSGGQETQYF TGCGCCAGCAGCTTGACTAGCGGGGGGCAAGAGACCCAGTACTTC
TRBJ1-2 TRBV7-9 NA CASSLNRVGDGYTF TGTGCCAGCAGCTTGAACAGGGTGGGGGATGGCTACACCTTC
TRBJ1-2 TRBV7-2 TRBD1 CASSSSTGGYGYTF TGTGCCAGCAGCTCTTCGACAGGGGGTTATGGCTACACCTTC
TRBJ2-2 TRBV7-7 TRBD2 CASSLMREGLNGELFF TGTGCCAGCAGCTTAATGCGGGAGGGCCTTAACGGGGAGCTGTTTTTT
TRBJ1-2 TRBV7-3 TRBD1 CASIFRGLKGYTF TGTGCCAGCATCTTCAGGGGGCTAAAAGGCTACACCTTC
TRBJ2-7 TRBV5-1 NA CASSGGRNYEQYF TGCGCCAGCAGTGGCGGCAGAAACTACGAGCAGTACTTC
TRBJ1-5 TRBV7-6 NA CASSLLPQGDQPQHF TGTGCCAGCAGCTTATTACCGCAGGGCGACCAGCCCCAGCATTTT